This T cell receptor (beta chain) is drawn from a study of T cell changes during pregnancy in multiple sclerosis. Only in-frame clones appear in the TCRdb table, and some are missing; sequencing was by immunoSEQ multiplex PCR. The sample carries around 69,000 clones, around 90% recorded once. This sequence originates from a female donor with multiple sclerosis, enrolled in a pregnancy study. The specimen was CD8+ T cells from peripheral blood mononuclear cells, collected before pregnancy.

The CDR3 DNA reads TGTGCCAGCAGCTTTTCGCAGGGGGCCCGCGAGACCCAGTACTTC. This encodes CASSFSQGARETQYF. This chain joins TRBV5-6 and TRBJ2-5; 8 nucleotides agree with TRBD1. The CDR3 totals 15 residues. V trimming: 2 bases; J trimming: 5 bases; junction bases outside the gene matches: 8. CDR1 is SGHDT and CDR2 is YYEEEE in the germline V gene.